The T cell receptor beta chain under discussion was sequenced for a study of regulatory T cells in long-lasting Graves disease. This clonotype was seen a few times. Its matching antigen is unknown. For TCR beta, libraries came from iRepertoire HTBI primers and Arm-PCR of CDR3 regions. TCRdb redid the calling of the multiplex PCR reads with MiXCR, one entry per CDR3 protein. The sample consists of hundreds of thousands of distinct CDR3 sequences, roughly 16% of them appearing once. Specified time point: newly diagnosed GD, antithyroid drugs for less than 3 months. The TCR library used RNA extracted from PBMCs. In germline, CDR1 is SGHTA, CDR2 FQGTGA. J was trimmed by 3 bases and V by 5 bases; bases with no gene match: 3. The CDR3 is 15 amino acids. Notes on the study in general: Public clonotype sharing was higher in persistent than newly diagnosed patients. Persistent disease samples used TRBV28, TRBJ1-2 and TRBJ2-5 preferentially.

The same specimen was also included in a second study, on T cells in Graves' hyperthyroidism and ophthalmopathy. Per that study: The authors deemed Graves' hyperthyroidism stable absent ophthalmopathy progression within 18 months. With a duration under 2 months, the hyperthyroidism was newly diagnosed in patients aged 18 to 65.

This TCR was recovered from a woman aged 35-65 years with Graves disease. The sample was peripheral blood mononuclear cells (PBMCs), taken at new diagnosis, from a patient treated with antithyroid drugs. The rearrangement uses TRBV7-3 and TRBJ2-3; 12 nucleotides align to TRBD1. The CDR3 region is CASSPGQGATDTQYF. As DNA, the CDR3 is TGTGCCAGCAGCCCGGGACAGGGGGCGACAGATACGCAGTATTTT. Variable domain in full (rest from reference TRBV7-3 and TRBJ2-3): GAGVSQTPSNKVTEKGKYVELRCDPISGHTALYWYRQSLGQGPEFLIYFQGTGAADDSGLPNDRFFAVRPEGSVSTLKIQRTERGDSAVYLCASSPGQGATDTQYFGPGTRLTVL.